The 7 T cell receptor beta chains below were found in one sample sequenced in a study of blood T cell repertoires in COVID-19. Using immunoSEQ multiplex PCR, the repertoire was profiled, and TCRdb retains in-frame clones only, with some absent. Among fewer than 250,000 clones, approximately 84% were seen once, and the ten largest hold roughly 3.2%. The specimen was PBMCs or T cells enriched from blood (not recorded which). The receptors stem from a woman in her thirties who had recovered from COVID-19.

The CDR3: CATSETDSYGYTF. DNA for the CDR3: TGTGCCACCAGTGAGACAGACAGCTATGGCTACACCTTC. The V gene is TRBV24-1, the J gene TRBJ1-2, with D possibly being TRBD1 (5 bases). Germline assignment: CDR1 KGHDR and CDR2 SFDVKD. This CDR3 is 13 amino acids long. V lost 4 bases and J lost 4, with 9 bases in between.

In DNA form, the CDR3 reads TGCAGCGTTGAGGCAGTTAACTATGGCTACACCTTC. Protein: CSVEAVNYGYTF. The chain employs TRBV29-1 and TRBJ1-2; no reliable D call. Germline V gene data show CDR1 as SQVTM and CDR2 as ANQGSEA. The germline V and J ends were trimmed by 3 bases and 1 base, with 6 bases remaining between them. The CDR3 extends over 12 amino acids.

The chain combines TRBV5-1 with TRBJ1-1; TRBD1 might be the D (5 bases). Germline V gives CDR1 SGHRS, CDR2 YFSETQ. V lost 0 bases, J lost 0 bases, and 6 bases lay in between. This CDR3 contains 14 residues. CDR3 protein: CASSLAGMNTEAFF. The CDR3 DNA follows: TGCGCCAGCAGCTTGGCAGGGATGAACACTGAAGCTTTCTTT.

The chain employs TRBV15 and TRBJ2-2, with TRBD1 matching 8 bases. Per germline, CDR1 LNHNV and CDR2 YYDKDF (reference sequence). V was clipped by 2 bases and J by 6 bases; unmatched bases: 5. CDR3 size: 15 residues. The CDR3 here is CATSRPGQESGELFF. CDR3 sequence (DNA): TGTGCCACCAGCAGACCGGGACAGGAATCCGGGGAGCTGTTTTTT.

The chain uses TRBV19 and TRBJ1-1, with unresolved D. Germline assignment: CDR1 LNHDA and CDR2 SQIVND (reference sequence). CDR3 size: 14 residues. Trimming removed 3 bases at V and 1 base at J, with 9 bases between. CDR3 residues: CASSMRVTNTEAFF. As DNA, the CDR3 is TGTGCCAGTAGTATGAGGGTCACGAACACTGAAGCTTTCTTT.

The chain is built from TRBV7-2 and TRBJ2-5; TRBD2 agrees at 13 bases. Germline assignment: CDR1 SGHTA and CDR2 FQGNSA. V dropped 5 bases and J dropped 4; count of bases not matched to a gene: 4. CDR3 size: 15 residues. CDR3 protein: CASSTSGGALETQYF. The CDR3 nucleotides read TGTGCCAGCAGCACTAGCGGGGGGGCCTTAGAGACCCAGTACTTC.

CDR3 nucleotides: TGTGCCAGCAGTTACCCGACGGGGCCCCAGCATTTT. Amino acids: CASSYPTGPQHF. The rearrangement uses TRBV6-5 and TRBJ1-5, with no clear D. V was shortened by 2 bases and J by 9 bases, with 8 bases between the two germline ends. Germline values: CDR1 MNHEY, CDR2 SVGAGI. The CDR3 is made up of 12 amino acids.